The 18 T cell receptor beta chains below all came from one sample that was sequenced in a study of shared clonotypes between healthy human individuals. Here immunoSEQ multiplex PCR was the method, and the copy in TCRdb shows in-frame clones only, minus some. The sample includes 1.4 million or so clones, 97% to 99% of them seen just once. Sequencing was carried out using naive CD4+ T cells sorted from blood. Subset reported: CD45RA+ positively selected. These receptors originate from a man under 40 in good health.

The J gene is TRBJ2-2, the V gene TRBV29-1; a possible D gene is TRBD2 (5 bases). V was shortened by 6 bases and J by 8 bases, with 13 bases between the two germline ends. This CDR3 has 12 residues. Germline V CDR1 and CDR2: SQVTM, ANQGSEA. The CDR3 spells CSVEEFKGELFF. In nucleotides, the CDR3 is TGCAGCGTGGAGGAATTCAAAGGGGAGCTGTTTTTT.

This rearrangement joins TRBV5-6 to TRBJ2-7, with a tentative D call TRBD1 (6 bases). The V gene lost 4 bases and the J gene lost 3 bases, with 11 bases spanning the gap. CDR1 and CDR2 from the germline V gene are SGHDT and YYEEEE. This CDR3 contains 13 residues. The CDR3: CASSPTGRYEQYF. The CDR3 region has the DNA TGTGCCAGCAGCCCCACAGGGCGCTACGAGCAGTACTTC.

The chain links TRBV7-2 to TRBJ1-1, with TRBD1 matching over 10 bases. J was trimmed by 8 bases and V by 3 bases; bases with no gene match: 9. Germline values: CDR1 SGHTA, CDR2 FQGNSA. The CDR3 totals 15 residues. The CDR3 DNA is TGTGCCAGCAGCTTGGCCGGGACAGGGGATAGGGAAGCTTTCTTT. Translated: CASSLAGTGDREAFF.

The V call is TRBV18, the J call TRBJ1-1; 7 nucleotides align to TRBD1. The germline V gene has CDR1 KGHSH and CDR2 LQKENI. CDR3 length: 17 amino acids. Trimming removed 0 bases from V and 2 bases from J; junction bases left unmatched: 9. CDR3 nucleotides: TGTGCCAGCTCACCACCCCCCGACAGGGCCCTTAACACTGAAGCTTTCTTT. Amino acid sequence: CASSPPPDRALNTEAFF.

V gene TRBV6-5 combines with J gene TRBJ2-7, with 7 bases identical to TRBD1. The CDR3 covers 13 residues. V shed 5 bases, J shed 4 bases, and the junction held 5 bases outside the gene matches. The germline V gene encodes CDR1 MNHEY and CDR2 SVGAGI. The CDR3 is CASSQLRGYEQYF. CDR3 in DNA: TGTGCCAGCAGTCAACTCAGGGGGTACGAGCAGTACTTC.

Worth noting for this clone: This CDR3 is also generated by other DNA sequences in the sample. The J gene is TRBJ2-5, the V gene TRBV18; TRBD2 is a possible D gene (5 bases). Per germline, CDR1 KGHSH and CDR2 LQKENI. Trimming took off 0 bases at V and 4 bases at J, with 6 bases between the two ends. CDR3 length: 13 residues. The CDR3 DNA reads TGTGCCAGCTCACCACCAGGGAGAGAGACCCAGTACTTC. This translates into CASSPPGRETQYF.

This chain uses TRBV30 with TRBJ1-2; D unclear. Germline V lookup: CDR1 GTSNPN, CDR2 SVGIG (reference sequence). The V end was cut by 2 bases, the J end by 8 bases, with 9 bases between. The CDR3 contains 11 residues. As DNA, the CDR3 is TGTGCCTGGAGTAGAAATTACGGCTACACCTTC. Translating gives CAWSRNYGYTF.

In DNA form, the CDR3 reads TGTGCCAGTACCGACGGAAACACCATATATTTT. Amino acids: CASTDGNTIYF. The V and J genes are TRBV28 and TRBJ1-3; the D is unclear. CDR3 length equals 11 residues. In germline, CDR1 is MDHEN, CDR2 SYDVKM. V was trimmed by 9 bases and J by 4 bases, leaving 7 bases between them.

The V and J genes are TRBV7-9 and TRBJ1-1; D possibly corresponds to TRBD1 (6 bases). The V gene's germline CDR1 is SEHNR and CDR2 FQNEAQ (reference sequence). Trimming took off 5 bases at V and 5 bases at J, with 9 bases between the two ends. The CDR3 is made up of 12 amino acids. CDR3 coding DNA: TGTGCCAGCAGCGGCAGGGGTACTGAAGCTTTCTTT. Protein product: CASSGRGTEAFF.

The gene calls are TRBV5-4 and TRBJ1-4; D is undetermined. The CDR3 length is 15 residues. The ends were cut back, 0 bases at V and 3 bases at J, with 9 bases in the middle. Germline V lookup: CDR1 SGHNT, CDR2 YYREEE (reference sequence). The CDR3, as DNA: TGTGCCAGCAGCTTGGAGCGGTTCCCTAATGAAAAACTGTTTTTT. Encoded protein: CASSLERFPNEKLFF.

The chain carries TRBV10-1 and TRBJ2-7; TRBD2 aligns across 11 bases. The CDR3 has 14 amino acids. The ends lost 8 bases at V and 7 bases at J; junction bases unmatched: 10. Per germline, CDR1 WNHNN and CDR2 SYGVQD (reference sequence). The chain's CDR3 is CASSRTSGFGEQYF. The CDR3 DNA reads TGCGCCAGCTCCCGGACTAGCGGGTTCGGGGAGCAGTACTTC.

The chain employs TRBV11-2 and TRBJ1-3; tentative D call: TRBD1 (6 bases). The CDR3 is 15 amino acids. The V gene's germline CDR1 is SGHAT and CDR2 FQNNGV. V gave up 3 bases and J gave up 2 bases, with 11 bases separating them. CDR3 coding DNA: TGTGCCAGCAGCTTCCATCAGGGGACTGGAAACACCATATATTTT. Residues: CASSFHQGTGNTIYF.

This clone was observed once. This chain links TRBV5-1 with TRBJ2-1, with a possible D match to TRBD2 (5 bases). CDR1 is SGHRS, CDR2 YFSETQ, per germline. Trimming took 9 bases from V and 7 from J, leaving 17 bases between them. The CDR3 has 13 residues. In DNA form, the CDR3 reads TGCGCCACCAACGAGGGAGTACAGAATGAGCAGTTCTTC. This gives the protein CATNEGVQNEQFF.

The chain employs TRBV7-2 and TRBJ2-5, with D unclear. The V and J ends lost 3 bases and 7 bases respectively, with 6 bases between them. The CDR3 is 11 amino acids. Per the germline V gene, CDR1 is SGHTA and CDR2 is FQGNSA. The CDR3 is CASSFMGTQYF. Here the CDR3 DNA reads TGTGCCAGCAGCTTCATGGGGACCCAGTACTTC.

A remark on this clone: This specimen includes other DNA sequences encoding the same CDR3. This chain joins TRBV5-1 and TRBJ1-1, with D maybe TRBD1 (5 bases). Germline assignment: CDR1 SGHRS and CDR2 YFSETQ. V shed 0 bases and J shed 2 bases, with 5 bases lying between them. The CDR3 sequence is 13 residues long. CDR3 residues: CASSLGTNTEAFF. The CDR3 nucleotides are TGCGCCAGCAGCTTGGGGACAAACACTGAAGCTTTCTTT. Variable domain in full (rest from reference TRBV5-1 and TRBJ1-1): KAGVTQTPRYLIKTRGQQVTLSCSPISGHRSVSWYQQTPGQGLQFLFEYFSETQRNKGNFPGRFSGRQFSNSRSEMNVSTLELGDSALYLCASSLGTNTEAFFGQGTRLTVV.

This sequence joins TRBV2 and TRBJ2-7; D is perhaps TRBD2 (7 bases). Germline values: CDR1 SNHLY, CDR2 FYNNEI. The V end lost 8 bases, the J end lost 0 bases, and 17 bases lay between the germline ends. This CDR3 comprises 15 residues. The DNA of the CDR3 is TGTGCCAGCGGGGGGGCTAGCGGAAGCTCCTACGAGCAGTACTTC. This codes for CASGGASGSSYEQYF.

J is TRBJ2-2 and V is TRBV18; 7 bases match TRBD1. Looked up from germline, CDR1 is KGHSH and CDR2 is LQKENI. The J segment lost 2 bases and the V segment lost 6 bases, leaving 6 bases of the junction unmatched. The CDR3 consists of 15 residues. For the CDR3, the DNA is TGTGCCAGCTCGTACGGACAGGTTAACACCGGGGAGCTGTTTTTT. It encodes CASSYGQVNTGELFF.

This clone was recorded once. The chain has TRBV11-2 and TRBJ2-2, with TRBD2 matching over 7 bases. Trimming took 6 bases from V and 1 from J; bases not matched to a gene: 8. The length of the CDR3 is 16 residues. Looked up from germline, CDR1 is SGHAT and CDR2 is FQNNGV. The CDR3 region is CASRRAGQGNTGELFF. CDR3 coding DNA: TGTGCCAGCAGACGAGCGGGGCAGGGGAACACCGGGGAGCTGTTTTTT.